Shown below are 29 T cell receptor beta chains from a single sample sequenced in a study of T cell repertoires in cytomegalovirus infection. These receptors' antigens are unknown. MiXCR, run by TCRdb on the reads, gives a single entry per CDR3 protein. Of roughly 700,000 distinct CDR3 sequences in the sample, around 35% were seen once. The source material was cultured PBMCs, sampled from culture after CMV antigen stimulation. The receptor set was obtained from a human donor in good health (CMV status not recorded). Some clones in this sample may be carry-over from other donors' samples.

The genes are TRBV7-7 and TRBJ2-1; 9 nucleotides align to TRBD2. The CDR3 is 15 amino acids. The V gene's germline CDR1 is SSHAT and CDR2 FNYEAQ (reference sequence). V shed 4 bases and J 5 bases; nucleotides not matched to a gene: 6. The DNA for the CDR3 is TGTGCCAGCAGCTCCTTAGCGGGAGACCACAATGAGCAGTTCTTC. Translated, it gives CASSSLAGDHNEQFF.

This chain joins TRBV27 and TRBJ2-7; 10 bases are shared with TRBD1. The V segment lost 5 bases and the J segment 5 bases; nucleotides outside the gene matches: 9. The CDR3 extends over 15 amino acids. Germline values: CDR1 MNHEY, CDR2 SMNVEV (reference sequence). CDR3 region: CASSKWDRGGNEQYF. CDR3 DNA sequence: TGTGCCAGCAGTAAATGGGACAGGGGAGGCAACGAGCAGTACTTC.

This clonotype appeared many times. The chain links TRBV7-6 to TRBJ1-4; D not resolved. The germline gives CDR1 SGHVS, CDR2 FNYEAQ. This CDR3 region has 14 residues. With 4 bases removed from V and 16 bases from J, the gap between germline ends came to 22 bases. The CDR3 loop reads CASSSGQATPKPFF. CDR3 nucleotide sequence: TGTGCCAGCAGCTCGGGCCAAGCCACCCCGAAGCCGTTTTTT.

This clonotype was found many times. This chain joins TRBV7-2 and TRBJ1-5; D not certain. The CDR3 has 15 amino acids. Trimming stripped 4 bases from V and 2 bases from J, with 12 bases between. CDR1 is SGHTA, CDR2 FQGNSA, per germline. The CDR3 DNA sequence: TGTGCCAGCAGCTCCCCCGCCGGAGGCAATCAGCCCCAGCATTTT. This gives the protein CASSSPAGGNQPQHF.

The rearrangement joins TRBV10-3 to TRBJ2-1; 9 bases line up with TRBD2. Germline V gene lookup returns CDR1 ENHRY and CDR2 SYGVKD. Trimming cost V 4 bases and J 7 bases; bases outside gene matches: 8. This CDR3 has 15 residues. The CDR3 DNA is TGTGCCATCAGTGCCGAGGGGCGGGAGGGAAATGAGCAGTTCTTC. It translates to CAISAEGREGNEQFF.

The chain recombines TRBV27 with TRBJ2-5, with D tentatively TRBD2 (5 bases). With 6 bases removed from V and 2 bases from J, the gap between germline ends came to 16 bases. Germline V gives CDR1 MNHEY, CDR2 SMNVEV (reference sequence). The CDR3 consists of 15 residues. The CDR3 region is CASSPLRGGQETQYF. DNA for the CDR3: TGTGCCAGCAGCCCCCTTCGTGGAGGACAAGAGACCCAGTACTTC.

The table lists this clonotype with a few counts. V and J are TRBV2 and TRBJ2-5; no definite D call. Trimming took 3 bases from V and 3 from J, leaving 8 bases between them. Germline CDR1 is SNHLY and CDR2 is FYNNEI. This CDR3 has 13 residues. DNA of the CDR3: TGTGCCAGCAGTGAGGATTTCGAAGAGACCCAGTACTTC. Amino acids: CASSEDFEETQYF.

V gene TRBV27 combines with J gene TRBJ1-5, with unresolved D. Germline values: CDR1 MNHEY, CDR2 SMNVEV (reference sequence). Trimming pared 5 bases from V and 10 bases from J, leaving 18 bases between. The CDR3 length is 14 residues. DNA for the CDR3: TGTGCCAGCAGTAAGGATGGCCCCTTGGGACCCCAGCATTTT. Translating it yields CASSKDGPLGPQHF.

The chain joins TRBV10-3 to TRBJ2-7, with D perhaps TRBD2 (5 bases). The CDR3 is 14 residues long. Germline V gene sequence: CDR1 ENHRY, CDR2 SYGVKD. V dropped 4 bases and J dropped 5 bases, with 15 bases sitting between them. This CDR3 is CAISVGGARDEQYF. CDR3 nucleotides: TGTGCCATCAGTGTTGGAGGTGCTCGGGACGAGCAGTACTTC.

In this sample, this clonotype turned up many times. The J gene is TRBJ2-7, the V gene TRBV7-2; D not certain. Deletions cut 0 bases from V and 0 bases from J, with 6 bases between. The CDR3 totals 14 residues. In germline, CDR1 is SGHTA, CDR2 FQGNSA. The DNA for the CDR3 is TGTGCCAGCAGCTTAGCGTCGTACTCCTACGAGCAGTACTTC. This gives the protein CASSLASYSYEQYF.

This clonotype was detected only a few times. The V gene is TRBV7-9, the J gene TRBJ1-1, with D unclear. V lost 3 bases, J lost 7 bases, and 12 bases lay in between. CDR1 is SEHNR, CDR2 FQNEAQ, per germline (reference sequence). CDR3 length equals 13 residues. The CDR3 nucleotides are TGTGCCAGCAGCTTGCGTGGGTACGGTGAAGCTTTCTTT. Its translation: CASSLRGYGEAFF. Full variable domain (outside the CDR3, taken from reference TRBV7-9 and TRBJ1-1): DTGVSQNPRHKITKRGQNVTFRCDPISEHNRLYWYRQTLGQGPEFLTYFQNEAQLEKSRLLSDRFSAERPKGSFSTLEIQRTEQGDSAMYLCASSLRGYGEAFFGQGTRLTVV.

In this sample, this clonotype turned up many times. The CDR3 sequence: CASSRTSGRARDTQYF. CDR3 DNA: TGTGCCAGCAGCCGGACTAGCGGGAGGGCCAGAGATACGCAGTATTTT. The chain links TRBV7-9 to TRBJ2-3, with 15 bases lining up with TRBD2. Trimming removed 5 bases from V and 5 bases from J; junction bases left unmatched: 5. The CDR3 is 16 residues long. CDR1 and CDR2 (germline): SEHNR, FQNEAQ (reference sequence).

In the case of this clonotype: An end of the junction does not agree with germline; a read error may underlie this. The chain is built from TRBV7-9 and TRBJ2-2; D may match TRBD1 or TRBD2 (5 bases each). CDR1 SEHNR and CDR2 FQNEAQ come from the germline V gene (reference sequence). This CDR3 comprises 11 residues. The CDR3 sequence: CASSLGDDTAF. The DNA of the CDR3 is TGTGCCAGCAGCCTGGGGGATGACACCGCTTTT.

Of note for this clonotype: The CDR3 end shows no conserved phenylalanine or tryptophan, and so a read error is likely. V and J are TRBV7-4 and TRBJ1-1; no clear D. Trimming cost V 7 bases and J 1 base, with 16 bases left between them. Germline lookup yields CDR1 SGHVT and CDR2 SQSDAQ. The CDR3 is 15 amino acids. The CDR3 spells CASTNSGQPNTEAFL. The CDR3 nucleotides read TGTGCCAGCACCAATTCCGGTCAGCCGAACACTGAAGCTTTCCTT.

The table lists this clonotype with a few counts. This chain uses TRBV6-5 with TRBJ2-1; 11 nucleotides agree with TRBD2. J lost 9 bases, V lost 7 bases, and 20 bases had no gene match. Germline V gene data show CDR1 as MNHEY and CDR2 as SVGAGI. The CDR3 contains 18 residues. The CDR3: CASIRRGAGPSGGLEQFF. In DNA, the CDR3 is TGTGCCAGCATTAGGCGGGGTGCTGGACCTAGCGGGGGGCTTGAGCAGTTCTTC.

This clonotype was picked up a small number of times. For the CDR3, the DNA is TGTGCCAGTAGGACCACGGGCCTGACAGGGGAAAATGAAAAACTGTTTTTT. Amino acid sequence: CASRTTGLTGENEKLFF. The rearrangement joins TRBV19 to TRBJ1-4, with 8 positions matching TRBD1. Trimming removed 6 bases from V and 5 bases from J; junction bases left unmatched: 14. The germline gives CDR1 LNHDA, CDR2 SQIVND (reference sequence). The CDR3 sequence is 17 residues long.

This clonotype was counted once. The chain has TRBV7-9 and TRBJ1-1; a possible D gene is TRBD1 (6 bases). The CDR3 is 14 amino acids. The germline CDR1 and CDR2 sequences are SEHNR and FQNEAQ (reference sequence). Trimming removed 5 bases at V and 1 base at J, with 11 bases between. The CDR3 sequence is CASSPDRSNTEAFF. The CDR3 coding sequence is TGTGCCAGCAGCCCGGACAGATCGAACACTGAAGCTTTCTTT.

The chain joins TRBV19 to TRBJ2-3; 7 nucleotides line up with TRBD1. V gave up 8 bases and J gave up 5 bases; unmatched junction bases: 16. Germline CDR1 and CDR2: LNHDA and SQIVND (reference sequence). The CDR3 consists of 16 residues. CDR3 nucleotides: TGTGCCAGTTCCGTGGTACAGGGGAGTGTGGAAGATACGCAGTATTTT. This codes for CASSVVQGSVEDTQYF.

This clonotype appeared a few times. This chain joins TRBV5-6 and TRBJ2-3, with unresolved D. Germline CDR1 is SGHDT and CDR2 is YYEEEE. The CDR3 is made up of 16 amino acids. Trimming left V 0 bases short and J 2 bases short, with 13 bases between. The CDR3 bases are TGTGCCAGCAGCTTGGCCTGGCAGGTGAACACAGATACGCAGTATTTT. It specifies CASSLAWQVNTDTQYF.

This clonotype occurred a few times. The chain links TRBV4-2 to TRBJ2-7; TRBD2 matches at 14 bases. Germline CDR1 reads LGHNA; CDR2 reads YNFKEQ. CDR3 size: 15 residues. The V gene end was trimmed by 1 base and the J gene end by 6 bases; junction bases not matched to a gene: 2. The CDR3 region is CASSQAGTSGGEQYF. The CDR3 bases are TGTGCCAGCAGCCAAGCCGGGACTAGCGGGGGCGAGCAGTACTTC.

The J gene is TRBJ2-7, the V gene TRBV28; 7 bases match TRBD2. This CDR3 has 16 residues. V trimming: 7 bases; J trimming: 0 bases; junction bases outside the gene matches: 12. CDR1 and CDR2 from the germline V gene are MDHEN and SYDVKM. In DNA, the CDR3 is TGTGCCAGCACCGGGAAGCGGGACCTAAGCTCCTACGAGCAGTACTTC. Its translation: CASTGKRDLSSYEQYF.

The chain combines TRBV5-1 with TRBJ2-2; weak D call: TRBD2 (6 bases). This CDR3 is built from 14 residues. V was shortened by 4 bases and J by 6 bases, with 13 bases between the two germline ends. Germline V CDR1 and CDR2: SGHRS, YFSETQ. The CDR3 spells CASSPWDSAGELFF. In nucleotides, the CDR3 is TGCGCCAGCAGCCCCTGGGACTCGGCCGGGGAGCTGTTTTTT.

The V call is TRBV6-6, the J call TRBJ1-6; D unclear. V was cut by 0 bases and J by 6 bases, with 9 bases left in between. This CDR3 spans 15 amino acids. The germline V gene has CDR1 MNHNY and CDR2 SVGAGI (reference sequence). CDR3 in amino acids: CASSYSGLRNSPLHF. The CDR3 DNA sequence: TGTGCCAGCAGTTACTCGGGTCTGCGTAATTCACCCCTCCACTTT.

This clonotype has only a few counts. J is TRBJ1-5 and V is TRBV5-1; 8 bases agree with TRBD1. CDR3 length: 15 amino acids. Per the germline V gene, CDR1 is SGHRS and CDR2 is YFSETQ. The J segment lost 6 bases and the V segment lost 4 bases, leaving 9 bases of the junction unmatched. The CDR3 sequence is CASSPGQGGSQPQHF. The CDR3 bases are TGCGCCAGCAGCCCCGGACAGGGAGGCAGTCAGCCCCAGCATTTT. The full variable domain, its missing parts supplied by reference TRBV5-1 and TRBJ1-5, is KAGVTQTPRYLIKTRGQQVTLSCSPISGHRSVSWYQQTPGQGLQFLFEYFSETQRNKGNFPGRFSGRQFSNSRSEMNVSTLELGDSALYLCASSPGQGGSQPQHFGDGTRLSIL.

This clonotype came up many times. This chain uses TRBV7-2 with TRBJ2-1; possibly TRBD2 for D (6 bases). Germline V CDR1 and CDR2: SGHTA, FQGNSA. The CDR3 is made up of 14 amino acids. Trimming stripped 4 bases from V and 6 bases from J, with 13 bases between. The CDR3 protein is CASSSSVPPNEQFF. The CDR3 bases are TGTGCCAGCAGCTCTAGCGTCCCCCCCAATGAGCAGTTCTTC.

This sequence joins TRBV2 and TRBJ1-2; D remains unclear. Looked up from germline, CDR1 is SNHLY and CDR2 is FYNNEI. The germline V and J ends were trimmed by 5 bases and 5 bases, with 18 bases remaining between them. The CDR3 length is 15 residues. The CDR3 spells CASSTARQSPYGYTF. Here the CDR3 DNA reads TGTGCCAGCAGTACGGCGAGACAAAGCCCGTATGGCTACACCTTC. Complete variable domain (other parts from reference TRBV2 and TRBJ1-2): EPEVTQTPSHQVTQMGQEVILRCVPISNHLYFYWYRQILGQKVEFLVSFYNNEISEKSEIFDDQFSVERPDGSNFTLKIRSTKLEDSAMYFCASSTARQSPYGYTFGSGTRLTVV.

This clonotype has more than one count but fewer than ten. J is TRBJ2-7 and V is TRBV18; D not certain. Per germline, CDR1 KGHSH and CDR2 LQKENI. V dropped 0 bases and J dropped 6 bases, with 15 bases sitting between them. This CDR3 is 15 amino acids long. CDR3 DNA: TGTGCCAGCTCACCACCTACTTTGTCGCAGCGCGAGCAGTACTTC. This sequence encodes CASSPPTLSQREQYF.

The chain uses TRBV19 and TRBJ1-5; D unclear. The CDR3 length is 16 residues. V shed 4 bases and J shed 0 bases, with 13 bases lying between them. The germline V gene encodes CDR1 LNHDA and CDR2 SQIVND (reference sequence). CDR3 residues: CASSTQGPYSNQPQHF. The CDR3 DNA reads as TGTGCCAGTAGTACACAAGGACCGTATAGCAATCAGCCCCAGCATTTT. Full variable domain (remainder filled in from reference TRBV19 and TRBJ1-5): DGGITQSPKYLFRKEGQNVTLSCEQNLNHDAMYWYRQDPGQGLRLIYYSQIVNDFQKGDIAEGYSVSREKKESFPLTVTSAQKNPTAFYLCASSTQGPYSNQPQHFGDGTRLSIL.

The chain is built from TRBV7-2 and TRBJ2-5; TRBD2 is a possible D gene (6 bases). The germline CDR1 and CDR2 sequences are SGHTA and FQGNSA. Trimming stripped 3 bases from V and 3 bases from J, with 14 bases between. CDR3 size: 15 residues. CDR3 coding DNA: TGTGCCAGCAGCTTTAACGGGGGTGGGGAAGAGACCCAGTACTTC. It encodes CASSFNGGGEETQYF.